A single sample is the source of the 19 T cell receptor beta chains below, sequenced in a study of T cells expressing NK-cell markers. Using the 5' RACE reads, TCRdb records one entry per CDR3 protein without DNA. The data show 250,000 to 300,000 distinct CDR3 sequences, and the top ten clones hold 4% to 5%. Sequenced material: blood T cells: a sorted CD56 or NKG2C T cell subset, CD4+ or CD8+ T cells, or bulk PBMC T cells (not recorded which). These receptors were collected from a woman aged 18-69 years in good health.

This chain connects TRBV7-2 to TRBJ1-2; absent DNA, TCRdb's TRBD1 call cannot be checked. The CDR3 sequence is 13 residues long. Germline assignment: CDR1 SGHTA and CDR2 FQGNSA. The CDR3: CASSQQGLYGYTF.

This CDR3 reads CASSFQDVGGRLIF. This chain connects TRBV5-6 to TRBJ2-1. This CDR3 spans 14 amino acids. Germline V gene sequence: CDR1 SGHDT, CDR2 YYEEEE.

CDR3 residues: CARSLGQGEVYGYTF. The chain is built from TRBV7-9 and TRBJ1-2; TCRdb reports TRBD1, a call that lacks DNA to check it against. The CDR3 loop spans 15 amino acids. CDR1 is SEHNR and CDR2 is FQNEAQ in the germline V gene (reference sequence).

V and J are TRBV2 and TRBJ2-1; TCRdb calls TRBD1, which cannot be checked without DNA. The length of the CDR3 is 14 residues. The germline V gene has CDR1 SNHLY and CDR2 FYNNEI. Here the CDR3 reads CASSPRQGHWEQFF. Full variable domain (rest looked up from reference TRBV2 and TRBJ2-1): EPEVTQTPSHQVTQMGQEVILRCVPISNHLYFYWYRQILGQKVEFLVSFYNNEISEKSEIFDDQFSVERPDGSNFTLKIRSTKLEDSAMYFCASSPRQGHWEQFFGPGTRLTVL.

The gene calls are TRBV20-1 and TRBJ2-5. The CDR3 loop spans 12 amino acids. Per the germline V gene, CDR1 is DFQATT and CDR2 is SNEGSKA (reference sequence). The CDR3 is CSASQAQETQYF.

The chain combines TRBV20-1 with TRBJ1-2; lacking DNA, the TRBD1 call made by TCRdb goes unchecked. The CDR3 runs to 16 residues. Germline CDR1 reads DFQATT; CDR2 reads SNEGSKA (reference sequence). The CDR3 sequence: CSARRQGASIAYGYTF.

V is TRBV12-3 or TRBV12-4 and J is TRBJ1-1; TCRdb returns TRBD1, unconfirmable since there is no DNA. The CDR3 covers 16 residues. CDR3 region: CASSFGQGTVNTEAFF.

J is TRBJ2-5 and V is TRBV18; lacking DNA, the TRBD1 call made by TCRdb goes unchecked. The CDR3 is 14 residues long. Germline values: CDR1 KGHSH, CDR2 LQKENI. The CDR3 loop reads CASSPPIPRETQYF.

The CDR3 spells CATSLYFPRVYSTQPQHF. The rearrangement links TRBV24-1 to TRBJ1-5; TCRdb outputs TRBD1, but without DNA this stays unchecked. CDR1 is KGHDR, CDR2 SFDVKD, per germline. CDR3 size: 18 residues.

The chain joins TRBV15 to TRBJ1-5. This CDR3 has 13 amino acids. In germline, CDR1 is LNHNV, CDR2 YYDKDF (reference sequence). The CDR3 loop is CATSGSTGQPQHF.

The chain employs TRBV11-3 and TRBJ2-1. Germline V gives CDR1 SGHNT, CDR2 YENEEA. The CDR3 extends over 17 amino acids. CDR3 sequence: CASSAKNRRGKNDPQFF.

The chain combines TRBV11-2 with TRBJ2-7; TCRdb outputs TRBD1, but without DNA this stays unchecked. Germline CDR1 is SGHAT and CDR2 is FQNNGV. The CDR3 extends over 13 amino acids. CDR3 residues: CASRRGGSYEQYF.

The rearrangement links TRBV7-2 to TRBJ2-2; absent DNA, TCRdb's TRBD2 call cannot be checked. From germline, CDR1 is SGHTA and CDR2 FQGNSA. This CDR3 contains 16 residues. The chain's CDR3 is CASSFLGLAGTGELFF.

The gene calls are TRBV12-3 or TRBV12-4 and TRBJ2-1; the D gene TCRdb calls, TRBD2, cannot be checked with no DNA. The CDR3 consists of 13 residues. The CDR3 sequence: CASSTSEYNEQFF.

The chain carries TRBV29-1 and TRBJ2-2; TCRdb returns TRBD1, unconfirmable since there is no DNA. The germline gives CDR1 SQVTM, CDR2 ANQGSEA. This CDR3 contains 15 residues. CDR3 sequence reads: CSVGGPGHQTGELFF.

The chain combines TRBV19 with TRBJ2-5; the D gene TCRdb calls, TRBD1, cannot be checked with no DNA. Germline loops: CDR1 LNHDA, CDR2 SQIVND (reference sequence). The CDR3 sequence is 15 residues long. CDR3 in amino acids: CASSTSGPGEETQYF.

This chain links TRBV6-5 with TRBJ1-1. This CDR3 contains 14 residues. The V gene's germline CDR1 is MNHEY and CDR2 SVGAGI. Here the CDR3 reads CASSYGGEGLEAFF.

The chain couples TRBV11-2 to TRBJ2-7; TCRdb proposes TRBD2, but this gene call is untestable without DNA. CDR3 length: 14 amino acids. Germline CDR1 reads SGHAT; CDR2 reads FQNNGV. The chain's CDR3 is CASTLTSGIYAQYF.

The chain carries TRBV7-9 and TRBJ1-1. CDR1 is SEHNR, CDR2 FQNEAQ, per germline (reference sequence). This CDR3 comprises 15 residues. The CDR3 loop is CASSAREGQNTEAFF.